These 2 T cell receptor beta chains originate from one sample sequenced in a study of T cell changes during pregnancy in multiple sclerosis (dated by TCRdb to about 2019). The library was obtained by the immunoSEQ multiplex PCR assay. As stored in TCRdb, this immuneACCESS dataset retains in-frame rearrangements with V and J assigned. A fraction of the clones does not appear; measured against another copy, unresolved V genes explain less than half of the discrepancy, and the remainder lacks a known reason. The sample table holds some 64,000 clones, of which roughly nine tenths were seen once. The ten biggest clones cover roughly 1.5% of the sample. This specimen was peripheral blood, taken after pregnancy. Source of these receptors: a female donor with multiple sclerosis, enrolled in a pregnancy study.

V gene TRBV10-1 combines with J gene TRBJ2-7; D might be TRBD1 (5 bases). Germline V gives CDR1 WNHNN, CDR2 SYGVQD (reference sequence). V was cut by 0 bases and J by 6 bases, with 9 bases left in between. CDR3 length equals 13 residues. CDR3 sequence reads: CASSESWGGEQYF. DNA for the CDR3: TGCGCCAGCAGTGAGTCGTGGGGCGGCGAGCAGTACTTC.

This clone occurred once. V usage is TRBV5-1 and J usage is TRBJ2-3; TRBD1 matches 7 bases. This CDR3 contains 14 residues. V lost 2 bases to trimming and J lost 4 bases; unmatched junction nucleotides: 4. Germline CDR1 reads SGHRS; CDR2 reads YFSETQ. CDR3 residues: CASSLGQESDTQYF. The CDR3 DNA is TGCGCCAGCAGCTTAGGACAGGAGTCAGATACGCAGTATTTT.